These 9 T cell receptor beta chains originate from one sample sequenced in a study of T-cell reconstitution after alpha-beta-depleted transplantation in children. Using unique molecular identifiers, the investigators prepared the TCRbeta library. From the PCR reads, TCRdb called clonotypes with MiXCR, one entry per CDR3 protein. The repertoire has approximately 630,000 distinct CDR3 sequences, about an eighth of them found once; the top ten carry 0.79%. The sequencing here drew on PBMCs, taken before TCRalphabeta/CD19-depleted stem cell transplant. These receptors originate from a girl aged 2 to 9 with congenital amegakaryocytic thrombocytopenia, due to receive a stem cell transplant.

This clonotype came up a few times. The chain uses TRBV11-2 and TRBJ2-2, with 7 positions matching TRBD2. Trimming took 4 bases from V and 3 from J; bases not matched to a gene: 17. The V gene's germline CDR1 is SGHAT and CDR2 FQNNGV. The CDR3 loop spans 19 amino acids. The chain's CDR3 is CASSSETVVTSADTGELFF. CDR3 nucleotides: TGTGCCAGCAGCTCTGAGACGGTGGTCACTAGCGCTGACACCGGGGAGCTGTTTTTT.

This clonotype has only a few counts. The chain uses TRBV18 and TRBJ2-3; 9 nucleotides line up with TRBD2. CDR1 and CDR2 (germline): KGHSH, LQKENI. The CDR3 consists of 16 residues. Trimming cost V 2 bases and J 2 bases; bases outside gene matches: 5. CDR3 sequence reads: CASSPRLAAITDTQYF. The CDR3 DNA follows: TGTGCCAGCTCACCAAGACTAGCGGCGATCACAGATACGCAGTATTTT.

This clonotype showed up many times. For the CDR3, the DNA is TGTGCCAGCTCGGTGGGGGGCACAGATACGCAGTATTTT. Translating it yields CASSVGGTDTQYF. J is TRBJ2-3 and V is TRBV9; either TRBD1 or TRBD2 may fit D (5 bases each). The length of the CDR3 is 13 residues. With 7 bases removed from V and 1 base from J, the gap between germline ends came to 10 bases. The germline gives CDR1 SGDLS, CDR2 YYNGEE.

In this sample, this clonotype turned up a few times. CDR3 sequence (DNA): TGCGCCAGCAGCCCGGGACTAGCGGGAGGCCCGAGCTCCTACAATGAGCAGTTCTTC. As protein: CASSPGLAGGPSSYNEQFF. The chain is built from TRBV5-1 and TRBJ2-1; TRBD2 agrees at 15 bases. With 4 bases clipped from V and 0 bases from J, the junction kept 8 bases outside the gene matches. The CDR3 is 19 amino acids. Per germline, CDR1 SGHRS and CDR2 YFSETQ.

This clonotype was counted between two and nine times. CDR3 region: CASSDGPRGVDEQFF. In nucleotides, the CDR3 is TGTGCCAGCAGTGATGGTCCCAGGGGGGTGGATGAGCAGTTCTTC. The chain employs TRBV6-4 and TRBJ2-1; maybe TRBD1 (7 bases). V lost 3 bases and J lost 8, with 17 bases in between. The CDR3 extends over 15 amino acids. Germline V lookup: CDR1 MRHNA, CDR2 SNTAGT.

This clonotype showed up many times. This sequence joins TRBV10-3 and TRBJ2-1; 14 bases align to TRBD2. The CDR3 spans 15 residues. V lost 7 bases, J lost 5 bases, and 4 bases stayed unmatched. Looked up from germline, CDR1 is ENHRY and CDR2 is SYGVKD. The CDR3 bases are TGTGCCATCACCATGGGACTAGCGGGAGACAATGAGCAGTTCTTC. Translated: CAITMGLAGDNEQFF.

This clonotype has a handful of counts. The chain recombines TRBV28 with TRBJ2-5, with 8 bases lining up with TRBD1. Unmatched junction bases numbered 8, after V lost 7 bases and J lost 7 bases. The CDR3 has 13 amino acids. Germline V lookup: CDR1 MDHEN, CDR2 SYDVKM. For the CDR3, the DNA is TGTGCCAGCACTCCGGACAGGGCGAGGACCCAGTACTTC. Protein product: CASTPDRARTQYF.

This clonotype was detected ten times or more. The chain has TRBV3-1 and TRBJ2-4; D not resolved. The ends were cut back, 0 bases at V and 1 base at J, with 4 bases in the middle. Per the germline V gene, CDR1 is LGHDT and CDR2 is YNNKEL (reference sequence). This CDR3 region has 14 residues. CDR3 sequence reads: CASSQEQAKNIQYF. In nucleotides, the CDR3 is TGTGCCAGCAGCCAAGAACAGGCCAAAAACATTCAGTACTTC.

This clonotype was seen at least ten times. The rearrangement joins TRBV3-1 to TRBJ2-2; D call uncertain. Germline lookup yields CDR1 LGHDT and CDR2 YNNKEL (reference sequence). Trimming shortened V by 6 bases and J by 1 base, and 6 bases separated the two germline ends. CDR3 size: 13 residues. The CDR3 sequence is CASSSVNTGELFF. The CDR3 DNA follows: TGTGCCAGCAGTTCGGTGAACACCGGGGAGCTGTTTTTT.